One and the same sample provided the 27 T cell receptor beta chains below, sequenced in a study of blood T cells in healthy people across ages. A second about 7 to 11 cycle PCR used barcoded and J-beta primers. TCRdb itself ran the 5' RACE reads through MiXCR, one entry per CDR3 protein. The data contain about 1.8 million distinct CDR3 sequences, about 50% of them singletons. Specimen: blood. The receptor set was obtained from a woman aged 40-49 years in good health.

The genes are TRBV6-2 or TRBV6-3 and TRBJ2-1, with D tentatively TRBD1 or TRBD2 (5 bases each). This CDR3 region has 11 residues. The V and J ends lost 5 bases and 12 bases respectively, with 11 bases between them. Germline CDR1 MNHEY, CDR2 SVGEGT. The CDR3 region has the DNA TGTGCCAGCAGTGACGGGGCCGGGCAGTTCTTC. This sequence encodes CASSDGAGQFF.

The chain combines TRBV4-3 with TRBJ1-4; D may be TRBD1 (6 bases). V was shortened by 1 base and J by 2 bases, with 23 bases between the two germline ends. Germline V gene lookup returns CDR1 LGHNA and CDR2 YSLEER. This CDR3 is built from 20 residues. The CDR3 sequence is CASSQGYREGKLGTNEKLFF. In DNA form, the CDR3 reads TGCGCCAGCAGCCAAGGATACAGGGAGGGAAAACTGGGGACTAATGAAAAACTGTTTTTT.

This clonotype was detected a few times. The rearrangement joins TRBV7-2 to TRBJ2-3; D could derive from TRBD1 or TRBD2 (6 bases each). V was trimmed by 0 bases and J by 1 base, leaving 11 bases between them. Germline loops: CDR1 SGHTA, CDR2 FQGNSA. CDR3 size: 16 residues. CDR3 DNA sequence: TGTGCCAGCAGCTTAGCGGGGGGCACTGGCACAGATACGCAGTATTTT. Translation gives CASSLAGGTGTDTQYF.

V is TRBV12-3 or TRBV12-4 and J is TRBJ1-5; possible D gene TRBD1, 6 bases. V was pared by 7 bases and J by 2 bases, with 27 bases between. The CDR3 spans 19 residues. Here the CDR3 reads CASTYSRGHRSSGNQPQHF. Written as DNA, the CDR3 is TGTGCCAGCACCTATTCACGGGGGCACCGGAGTTCGGGCAATCAGCCCCAGCATTTT.

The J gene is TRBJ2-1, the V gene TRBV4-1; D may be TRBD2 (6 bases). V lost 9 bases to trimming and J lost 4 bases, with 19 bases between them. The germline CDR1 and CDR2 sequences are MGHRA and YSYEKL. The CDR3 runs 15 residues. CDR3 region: CASSSPGLKYNEQFF. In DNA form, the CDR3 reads TGCGCCAGTAGCTCTCCGGGACTTAAATACAATGAGCAGTTCTTC.

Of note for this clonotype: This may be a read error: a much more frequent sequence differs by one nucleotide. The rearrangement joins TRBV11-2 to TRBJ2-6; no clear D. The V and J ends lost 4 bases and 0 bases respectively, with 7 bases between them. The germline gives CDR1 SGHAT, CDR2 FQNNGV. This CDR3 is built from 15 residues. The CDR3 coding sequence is TGTGCCAGCAGCTCCATAAGCTCTGGGGCCAACGTCCTGACTTTC. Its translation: CASSSISSGANVLTF.

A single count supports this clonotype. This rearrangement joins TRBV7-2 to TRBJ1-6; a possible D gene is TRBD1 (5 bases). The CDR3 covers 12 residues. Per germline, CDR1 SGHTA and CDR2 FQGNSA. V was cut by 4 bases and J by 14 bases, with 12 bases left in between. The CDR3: CASSSRGVTLHF. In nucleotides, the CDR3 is TGTGCCAGCAGCTCTCGGGGGGTCACCCTCCACTTT.

CDR3: CASSPPWDRGGTEAFF. As DNA, the CDR3 is TGTGCCAGCTCACCGCCGTGGGACAGGGGAGGAACTGAAGCTTTCTTT. The chain has TRBV18 and TRBJ1-1; 10 nucleotides match TRBD1. V was clipped by 3 bases and J by 5 bases; unmatched bases: 9. The V gene's germline CDR1 is KGHSH and CDR2 LQKENI. The CDR3 contains 16 residues.

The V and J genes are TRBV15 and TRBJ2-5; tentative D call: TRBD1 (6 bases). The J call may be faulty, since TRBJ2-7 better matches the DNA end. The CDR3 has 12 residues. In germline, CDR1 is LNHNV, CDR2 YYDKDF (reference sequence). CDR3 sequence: CATSSWDNEQYF. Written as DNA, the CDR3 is TGTGCCACCAGCAGCTGGGACAACGAGCAGTACTTC.

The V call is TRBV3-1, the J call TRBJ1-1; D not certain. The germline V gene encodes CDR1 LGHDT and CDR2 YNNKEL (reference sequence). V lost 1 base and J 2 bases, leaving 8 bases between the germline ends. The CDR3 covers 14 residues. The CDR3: CASSQVGFNTEAFF. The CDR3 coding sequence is TGTGCCAGCAGCCAAGTAGGGTTCAACACTGAAGCTTTCTTT.

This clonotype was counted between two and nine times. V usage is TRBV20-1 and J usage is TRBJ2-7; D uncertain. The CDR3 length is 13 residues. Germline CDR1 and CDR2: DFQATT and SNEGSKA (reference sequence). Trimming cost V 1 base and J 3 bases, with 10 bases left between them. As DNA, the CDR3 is TGCAGTGCTAGAGTAGGCCAAAACTACGAGCAGTACTTC. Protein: CSARVGQNYEQYF.

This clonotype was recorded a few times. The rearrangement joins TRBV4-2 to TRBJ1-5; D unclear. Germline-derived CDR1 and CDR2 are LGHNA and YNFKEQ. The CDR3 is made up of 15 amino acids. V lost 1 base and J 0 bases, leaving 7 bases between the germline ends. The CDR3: CASSQGTVSNQPQHF. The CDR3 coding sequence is TGTGCCAGCAGCCAAGGAACAGTTAGCAATCAGCCCCAGCATTTT.

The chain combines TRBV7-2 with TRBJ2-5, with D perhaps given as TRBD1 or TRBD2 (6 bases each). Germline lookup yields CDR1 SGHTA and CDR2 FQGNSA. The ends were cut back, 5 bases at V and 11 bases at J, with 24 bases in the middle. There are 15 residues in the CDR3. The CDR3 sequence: CASSEGGPTYNEQYF. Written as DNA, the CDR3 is TGTGCCAGCAGCGAAGGGGGGCCGACATACAATGAGCAGTACTTC.

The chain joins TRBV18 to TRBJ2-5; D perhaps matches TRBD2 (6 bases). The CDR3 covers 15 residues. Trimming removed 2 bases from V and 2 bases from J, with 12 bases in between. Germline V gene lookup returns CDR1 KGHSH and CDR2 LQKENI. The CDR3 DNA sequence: TGTGCCAGCTCACCAGAGGGACTGCCACAAGAGACCCAGTACTTC. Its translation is CASSPEGLPQETQYF.

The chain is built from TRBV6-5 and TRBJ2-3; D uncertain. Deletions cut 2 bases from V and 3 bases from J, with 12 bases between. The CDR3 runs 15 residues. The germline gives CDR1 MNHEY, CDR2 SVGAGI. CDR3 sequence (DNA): TGTGCCAGCAGTTACGGCCGACACCCAACAGATACGCAGTATTTT. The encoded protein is CASSYGRHPTDTQYF.

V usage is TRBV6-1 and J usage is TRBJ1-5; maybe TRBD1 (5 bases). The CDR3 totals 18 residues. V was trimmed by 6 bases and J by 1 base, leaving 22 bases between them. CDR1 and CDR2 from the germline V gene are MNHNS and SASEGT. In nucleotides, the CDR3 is TGTGCCAGCAGGGGGCCGGGACGCAGGTTCGTGAGCAATCAGCCCCAGCATTTT. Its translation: CASRGPGRRFVSNQPQHF.

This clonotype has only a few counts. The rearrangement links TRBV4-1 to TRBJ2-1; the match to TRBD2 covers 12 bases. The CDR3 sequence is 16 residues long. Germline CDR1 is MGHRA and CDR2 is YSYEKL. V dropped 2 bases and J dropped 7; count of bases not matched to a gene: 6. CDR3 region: CASSQPTSGGPNEQFF. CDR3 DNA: TGCGCCAGCAGCCAACCCACTAGCGGGGGGCCTAATGAGCAGTTCTTC.

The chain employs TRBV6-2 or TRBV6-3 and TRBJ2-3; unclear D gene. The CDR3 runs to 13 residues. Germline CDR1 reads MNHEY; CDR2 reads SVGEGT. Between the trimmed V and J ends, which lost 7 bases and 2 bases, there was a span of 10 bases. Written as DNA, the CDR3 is TGTGCCAGCATTCAATCGATCACAGATACGCAGTATTTT. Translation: CASIQSITDTQYF.

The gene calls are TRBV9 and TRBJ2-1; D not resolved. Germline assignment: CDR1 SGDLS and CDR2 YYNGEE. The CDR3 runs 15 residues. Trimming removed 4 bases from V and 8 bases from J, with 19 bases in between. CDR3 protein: CASSPSSIRVDEQFF. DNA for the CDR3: TGTGCCAGCAGCCCTAGTTCCATCCGGGTGGATGAGCAGTTCTTC.

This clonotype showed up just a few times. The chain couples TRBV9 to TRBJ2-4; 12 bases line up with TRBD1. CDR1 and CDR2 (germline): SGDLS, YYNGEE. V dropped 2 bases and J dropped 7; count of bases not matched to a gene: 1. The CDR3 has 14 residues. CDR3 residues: CASSVGTGGNIQYF. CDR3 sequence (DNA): TGTGCCAGCAGCGTCGGGACAGGGGGCAACATTCAGTACTTC.

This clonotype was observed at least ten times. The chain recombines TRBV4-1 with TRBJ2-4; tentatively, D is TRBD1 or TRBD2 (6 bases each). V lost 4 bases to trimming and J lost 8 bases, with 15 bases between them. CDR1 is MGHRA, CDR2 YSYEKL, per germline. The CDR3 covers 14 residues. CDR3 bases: TGCGCCAGCAGCCGACAGGCGGGAAGGGACATTCAGTACTTC. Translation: CASSRQAGRDIQYF.

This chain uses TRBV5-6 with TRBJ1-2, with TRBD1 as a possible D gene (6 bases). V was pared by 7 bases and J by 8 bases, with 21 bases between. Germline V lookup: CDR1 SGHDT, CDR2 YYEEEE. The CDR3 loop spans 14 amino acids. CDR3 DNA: TGTGCCAGCGCTTTGCAGACAGGCCGGGGCGGCTACACCTTC. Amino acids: CASALQTGRGGYTF.

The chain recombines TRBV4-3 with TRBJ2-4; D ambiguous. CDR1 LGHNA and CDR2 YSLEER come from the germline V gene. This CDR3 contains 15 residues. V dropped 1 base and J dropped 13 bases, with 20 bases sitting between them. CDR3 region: CASSQVRDQGLRQYF. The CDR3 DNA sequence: TGCGCCAGCAGCCAAGTTCGAGATCAAGGTTTACGGCAGTACTTC.

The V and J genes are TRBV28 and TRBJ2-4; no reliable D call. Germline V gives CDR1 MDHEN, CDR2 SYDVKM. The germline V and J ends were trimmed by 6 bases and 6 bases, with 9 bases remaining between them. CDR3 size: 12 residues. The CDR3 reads CASSPRINIQYF. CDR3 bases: TGTGCCAGCAGCCCGAGGATAAACATTCAGTACTTC.

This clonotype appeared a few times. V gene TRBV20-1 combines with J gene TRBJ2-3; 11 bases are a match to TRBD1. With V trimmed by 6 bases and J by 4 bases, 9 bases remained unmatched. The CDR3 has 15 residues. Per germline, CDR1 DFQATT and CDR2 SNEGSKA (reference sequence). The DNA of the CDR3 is TGCAGTGCAACGAGGGACAGGGGGGCGGCAGATACGCAGTATTTT. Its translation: CSATRDRGAADTQYF.

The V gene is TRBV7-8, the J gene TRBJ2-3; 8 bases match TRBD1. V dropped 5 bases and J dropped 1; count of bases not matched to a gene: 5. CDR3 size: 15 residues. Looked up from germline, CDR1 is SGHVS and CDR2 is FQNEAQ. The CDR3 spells CASSPDRVRTDTQYF. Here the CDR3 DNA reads TGTGCCAGCAGCCCGGACAGGGTACGCACAGATACGCAGTATTTT.

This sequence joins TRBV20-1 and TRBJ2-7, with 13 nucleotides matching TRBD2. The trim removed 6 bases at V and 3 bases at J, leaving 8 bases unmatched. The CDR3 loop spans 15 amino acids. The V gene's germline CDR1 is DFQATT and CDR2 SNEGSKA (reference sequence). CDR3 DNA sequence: TGCAGTGCCACAGCGACTAGCGGGAGGTTCTACGAGCAGTACTTC. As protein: CSATATSGRFYEQYF.